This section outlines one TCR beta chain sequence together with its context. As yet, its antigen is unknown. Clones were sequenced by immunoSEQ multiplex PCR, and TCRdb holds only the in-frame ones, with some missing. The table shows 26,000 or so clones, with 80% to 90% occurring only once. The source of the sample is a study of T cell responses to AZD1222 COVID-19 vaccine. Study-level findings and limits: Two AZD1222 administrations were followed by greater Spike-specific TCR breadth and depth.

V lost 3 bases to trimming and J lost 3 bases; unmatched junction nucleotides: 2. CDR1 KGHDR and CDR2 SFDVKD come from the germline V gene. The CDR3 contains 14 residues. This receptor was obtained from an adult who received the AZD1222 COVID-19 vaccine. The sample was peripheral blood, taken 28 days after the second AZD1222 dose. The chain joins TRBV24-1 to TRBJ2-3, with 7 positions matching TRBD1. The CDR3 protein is CATSDATGTDTQYF. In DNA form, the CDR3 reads TGTGCCACCAGTGATGCGACAGGGACAGATACGCAGTATTTT.